This entry lists 23 T cell receptor beta chains sequenced from one sample in a study of blood T cell repertoires in COVID-19. Measured with immunoSEQ multiplex PCR; TCRdb has only the in-frame clones, and not every one. The sample yields some 350,000 clones, around four fifths seen once. The specimen was peripheral blood. Source of these receptors: a man aged 25 to 40 with active or convalescent COVID-19.

The V gene is TRBV28, the J gene TRBJ1-1, with 8 bases identical to TRBD1. The V and J ends lost 5 bases and 1 base, in that order; junction bases with no gene match: 3. This CDR3 comprises 14 residues. Germline lookup yields CDR1 MDHEN and CDR2 SYDVKM. CDR3 amino acids: CASSLGQANTEAFF. In DNA form, the CDR3 reads TGTGCCAGCAGTCTGGGACAGGCGAACACTGAAGCTTTCTTT.

The chain carries TRBV2 and TRBJ1-2; D is undetermined. Germline CDR1 and CDR2: SNHLY and FYNNEI. The CDR3 covers 15 residues. V gave up 5 bases and J gave up 2 bases, with 15 bases separating them. The CDR3 sequence is CASSFGVMMNYGYTF. The CDR3, as DNA: TGTGCCAGCAGTTTCGGGGTAATGATGAACTATGGCTACACCTTC.

J is TRBJ1-2 and V is TRBV2; 8 nucleotides agree with TRBD1. Germline lookup yields CDR1 SNHLY and CDR2 FYNNEI. The CDR3 has 14 residues. V was pared by 5 bases and J by 6 bases, with 8 bases of the junction left unmatched. For the CDR3, the DNA is TGTGCCAGCAGTAGAAGACAGGGGATGGATGGCTACACCTTC. Translated: CASSRRQGMDGYTF.

This chain joins TRBV27 and TRBJ2-2; the match to TRBD1 covers 8 bases. Losses at the gene ends were 8 bases for V and 1 base for J; bases not matched to a gene: 3. Germline V CDR1 and CDR2: MNHEY, SMNVEV (reference sequence). This CDR3 has 14 residues. The CDR3 loop reads CASQGQGNTGELFF. In DNA form, the CDR3 reads TGTGCCAGCCAAGGACAGGGGAACACCGGGGAGCTGTTTTTT.

The J gene is TRBJ1-6, the V gene TRBV28; no clear D gene. CDR1 and CDR2 (germline): MDHEN, SYDVKM. This CDR3 has 10 amino acids. The CDR3 nucleotides read TGTGCTACCGGCGGTTCACCCCTCCACTTT. As protein: CATGGSPLHF.

J is TRBJ2-7 and V is TRBV19, with a tentative D call TRBD2 (6 bases). CDR1 LNHDA and CDR2 SQIVND come from the germline V gene (reference sequence). Trimming shortened V by 4 bases and J by 5 bases, and 21 bases separated the two germline ends. The CDR3 spans 16 residues. The CDR3 loop reads CASSTSGTPLGHEQYF. The CDR3 nucleotides read TGTGCCAGTAGTACTTCCGGGACTCCTCTTGGGCACGAGCAGTACTTC.

This chain joins TRBV19 and TRBJ2-3, with 9 bases that match TRBD2. Germline loops: CDR1 LNHDA, CDR2 SQIVND (reference sequence). The CDR3 sequence is 16 residues long. V lost 3 bases to trimming and J lost 3 bases; unmatched junction nucleotides: 7. CDR3 sequence (DNA): TGTGCCAGTAGTATTACGGCGGGAGGGAGGACAGATACGCAGTATTTT. This encodes CASSITAGGRTDTQYF. Based on the CDR3 plus reference TRBV19 and TRBJ2-3, the full variable domain is DGGITQSPKYLFRKEGQNVTLSCEQNLNHDAMYWYRQDPGQGLRLIYYSQIVNDFQKGDIAEGYSVSREKKESFPLTVTSAQKNPTAFYLCASSITAGGRTDTQYFGPGTRLTVL.

This chain connects TRBV30 to TRBJ1-4; D is uncertain. V lost 4 bases and J 4 bases, leaving 10 bases between the germline ends. This CDR3 is built from 13 residues. Looked up from germline, CDR1 is GTSNPN and CDR2 is SVGIG (reference sequence). The CDR3 DNA is TGTGCCTGGAATATCGGGTTTAATGAAAAACTGTTTTTT. This gives the protein CAWNIGFNEKLFF.

The chain uses TRBV19 and TRBJ1-5; no clear D. CDR1 and CDR2 from the germline V gene are LNHDA and SQIVND (reference sequence). V was cut by 1 base and J by 7 bases, with 11 bases left in between. CDR3 length equals 14 residues. CDR3 sequence reads: CASSIVAGKQPQHF. Here the CDR3 DNA reads TGTGCCAGTAGTATAGTGGCGGGAAAACAGCCCCAGCATTTT.

This chain joins TRBV28 and TRBJ2-1; TRBD2 agrees at 12 bases. CDR1 is MDHEN, CDR2 SYDVKM, per germline. With 6 bases clipped from V and 8 bases from J, the junction kept 8 bases outside the gene matches. The CDR3 is made up of 15 amino acids. CDR3 bases: TGTGCCAGCAGCCTACTAGCGGGAGGTAGCCATGAGCAGTTCTTC. Amino acids: CASSLLAGGSHEQFF.

The J gene is TRBJ2-5, the V gene TRBV5-6; TRBD2 matches at 8 bases. V gave up 0 bases and J gave up 0 bases; unmatched junction bases: 10. Germline-derived CDR1 and CDR2 are SGHDT and YYEEEE. The CDR3 is made up of 18 amino acids. The CDR3, as DNA: TGTGCCAGCAGCTTGGTGGGACTAGGAGAAACTTACCAAGAGACCCAGTACTTC. Residues: CASSLVGLGETYQETQYF.

This clone has a count of ten or more. The chain carries TRBV30 and TRBJ2-3, with a possible D match to TRBD2 (5 bases). Germline V gives CDR1 GTSNPN, CDR2 SVGIG (reference sequence). CDR3 length: 14 amino acids. The V and J ends lost 0 bases and 1 base respectively, with 8 bases between them. The CDR3 loop is CAWSVTAGTDTQYF. CDR3 DNA sequence: TGTGCCTGGAGTGTAACAGCGGGCACAGATACGCAGTATTTT.

The chain employs TRBV14 and TRBJ2-1, with TRBD2 matching over 10 bases. Germline loops: CDR1 SGHDN, CDR2 FVKESK. V shed 1 base, J shed 8 bases, and the junction held 8 bases outside the gene matches. CDR3 size: 16 residues. In nucleotides, the CDR3 is TGTGCCAGCAGCCAAGGGTGGCTAGCGGGGGTGGATGAGCAGTTCTTC. It translates to CASSQGWLAGVDEQFF.

This clone was seen repeatedly, ten times or more. V and J are TRBV27 and TRBJ1-2, with 10 positions matching TRBD1. The CDR3 length is 14 residues. The ends lost 5 bases at V and 0 bases at J; junction bases unmatched: 0. Germline V gene data show CDR1 as MNHEY and CDR2 as SMNVEV (reference sequence). CDR3 in amino acids: CASSGQGANYGYTF. In DNA, the CDR3 is TGTGCCAGCAGTGGACAGGGGGCTAACTATGGCTACACCTTC.

The chain combines TRBV7-8 with TRBJ2-7; TRBD1 agrees at 8 bases. This CDR3 is 14 amino acids long. Germline V gene sequence: CDR1 SGHVS, CDR2 FQNEAQ. Trimming took 5 bases from V and 3 from J; bases not matched to a gene: 6. CDR3 coding DNA: TGTGCCAGCAGCGAGGGGACAGGAGTCTACGAGCAGTACTTC. Protein product: CASSEGTGVYEQYF. Using reference TRBV7-8 and TRBJ2-7 for the parts outside the CDR3, the full variable domain is GAGVSQSPRYKVAKRGQDVALRCDPISGHVSLFWYQQALGQGPEFLTYFQNEAQLDKSGLPSDRFFAERPEGSVSTLKIQRTQQEDSAVYLCASSEGTGVYEQYFGPGTRLTVT.

This rearrangement joins TRBV5-1 to TRBJ1-1; TRBD1 is a possible D gene (5 bases). The CDR3 is 15 residues long. Germline values: CDR1 SGHRS, CDR2 YFSETQ. Trimming left V 2 bases short and J 0 bases short, with 11 bases between. The CDR3 protein is CASSFKGQLNTEAFF. The CDR3 DNA follows: TGCGCCAGCAGCTTTAAAGGACAACTGAACACTGAAGCTTTCTTT.

The rearrangement uses TRBV9 and TRBJ2-5, with D unclear. This CDR3 is built from 14 residues. Trimming removed 0 bases from V and 3 bases from J, with 9 bases in between. Germline CDR1 and CDR2: SGDLS and YYNGEE. The CDR3 loop reads CASSVATIEETQYF. DNA for the CDR3: TGTGCCAGCAGCGTAGCCACTATTGAAGAGACCCAGTACTTC. Variable domain in full (rest from reference TRBV9 and TRBJ2-5): DSGVTQTPKHLITATGQRVTLRCSPRSGDLSVYWYQQSLDQGLQFLIQYYNGEERAKGNILERFSAQQFPDLHSELNLSSLELGDSALYFCASSVATIEETQYFGPGTRLLVL.

V usage is TRBV4-2 and J usage is TRBJ2-1; 10 nucleotides agree with TRBD2. V lost 4 bases to trimming and J lost 9 bases; unmatched junction nucleotides: 12. The V gene's germline CDR1 is LGHNA and CDR2 YNFKEQ. The CDR3 runs to 16 residues. The CDR3 DNA reads TGTGCCAGCAGCCCTCTGGCTACTAGCGGGACGAGTGAGCAGTTCTTC. Translated: CASSPLATSGTSEQFF.

The chain is built from TRBV7-2 and TRBJ2-5; 7 bases fit TRBD2. V was clipped by 0 bases and J by 7 bases; unmatched bases: 5. Germline CDR1 and CDR2: SGHTA and FQGNSA. This CDR3 region has 14 residues. DNA of the CDR3: TGTGCCAGCAGCTTAGCGCGATCGGGGGGGACCCAGTACTTC. Protein sequence: CASSLARSGGTQYF.

The chain joins TRBV7-2 to TRBJ2-7; 9 nucleotides align to TRBD2. Looked up from germline, CDR1 is SGHTA and CDR2 is FQGNSA. Trimming removed 4 bases from V and 4 bases from J; junction bases left unmatched: 8. The CDR3 runs to 15 residues. The CDR3 is CASSSSSGTLYEQYF. Written as DNA, the CDR3 is TGTGCCAGCAGCTCGTCTAGCGGGACCCTTTACGAGCAGTACTTC.

The rearrangement links TRBV5-5 to TRBJ1-1; unclear D gene. Germline V gene lookup returns CDR1 SGHKS and CDR2 YYEKEE (reference sequence). The germline V and J ends were trimmed by 2 bases and 2 bases, with 7 bases remaining between them. The CDR3 has 13 amino acids. CDR3 protein: CASSFRSNTEAFF. DNA for the CDR3: TGTGCCAGCAGCTTCCGCAGTAACACTGAAGCTTTCTTT. Looking up the rest from reference TRBV5-5 and TRBJ1-1 gives the full variable domain: DAGVTQSPTHLIKTRGQQVTLRCSPISGHKSVSWYQQVLGQGPQFIFQYYEKEERGRGNFPDRFSARQFPNYSSELNVNALLLGDSALYLCASSFRSNTEAFFGQGTRLTVV.

The J gene is TRBJ1-6, the V gene TRBV6-2 or TRBV6-3; the D gene is possibly TRBD1 (5 bases). V lost 0 bases to trimming and J lost 7 bases, with 13 bases between them. Germline V gene sequence: CDR1 MNHEY, CDR2 SVGEGT. The CDR3 covers 16 residues. CDR3 region: CASSYSRGGSNSPLHF. The CDR3, as DNA: TGTGCCAGCAGTTACTCGAGGGGAGGCTCGAATTCACCCCTCCACTTT.

This chain joins TRBV10-3 and TRBJ1-4; tentative D call: TRBD1 (5 bases). The germline V and J ends were trimmed by 10 bases and 0 bases, with 9 bases remaining between them. The CDR3 is made up of 13 amino acids. In germline, CDR1 is ENHRY, CDR2 SYGVKD. The CDR3 is CATKTATNEKLFF. CDR3 nucleotides: TGTGCCACTAAGACAGCAACTAATGAAAAACTGTTTTTT.